This section outlines one TCR beta chain sequence together with its context. The sample is drawn from a study of blood T cell repertoires in COVID-19. About the research overall: Sites in the United States, Italy and Spain provided acute and convalescent COVID-19 samples. PBMCs, B-cell-depleted T cells, or T cells provided the cDNA or gDNA that made up the material.

Under the authors' procedure: Quantification of nucleated cells was approximated via reference gene primer amplification. Sequencing was performed with immunoSEQ multiplex PCR; in TCRdb, only in-frame clones are kept and a portion is missing. The DNA was the basis for D and trimming; V, J and clone size are from that table. The sample includes hundreds of thousands of clones, 85% of them seen just once. Input material: peripheral blood. This receptor was identified in a man in his forties with acute or convalescent COVID-19.

In nucleotides, the CDR3 is TGTGCCAGCAGCCTGACAGGATACACTGAAGCTTTCTTT. Translation: CASSLTGYTEAFF. The chain joins TRBV7-3 to TRBJ1-1, with D possibly being TRBD1 (6 bases). Trimming shortened V by 5 bases and J by 3 bases, and 10 bases separated the two germline ends. The CDR3 spans 13 residues. The germline CDR1 and CDR2 sequences are SGHTA and FQGTGA.